The 2 T cell receptor beta chains reported below all come from one sample, sequenced in a study of cytomegalovirus exposure and HLA in healthy donors. The PCR used 60 Vbeta and 13 Jbeta primers. Only in-frame clones appear in the TCRdb table, and some are missing; sequencing was by immunoSEQ multiplex PCR. The sample yields 200,000 to 250,000 clones, more than 60% seen once. The sequenced sample consisted of PBMCs. These receptor sequences come from a woman in her sixties or seventies in good health and CMV-seropositive.

The chain has TRBV28 and TRBJ2-1; 8 bases are shared with TRBD1. This CDR3 is 15 amino acids long. Per germline, CDR1 MDHEN and CDR2 SYDVKM. V lost 6 bases to trimming and J lost 2 bases; unmatched junction nucleotides: 6. The CDR3 loop is CASRTGVETYNEQFF. Here the CDR3 DNA reads TGTGCCAGCAGGACAGGGGTTGAGACCTACAATGAGCAGTTCTTC.

The rearrangement joins TRBV6-5 to TRBJ1-5, with 11 bases identical to TRBD1. CDR3 length: 14 residues. V gave up 8 bases and J gave up 4 bases; unmatched junction bases: 4. CDR1 is MNHEY and CDR2 is SVGAGI in the germline V gene. The CDR3 DNA is TGTGCCAGCGGGGGGACAGGGGGGAATCAGCCCCAGCATTTT. This translates into CASGGTGGNQPQHF.